This T cell receptor (beta chain) was obtained from a study of shared clonotypes between healthy human individuals. Study-level results: What naive subsets generally showed was a larger estimated richness than memory subsets showed.

Clones were read by immunoSEQ multiplex PCR, and TCRdb kept only the in-frame ones, dropping some. The repertoire holds some 200,000 clones, just under 95% seen once, with 0.065% to 0.07% in the top ten. About this clone: The antigen remains undetermined.

CDR1 is LNHNV, CDR2 YYDKDF, per germline (reference sequence). This CDR3 region has 15 residues. V shed 0 bases and J shed 4 bases, with 10 bases lying between them. The sequence derives from a woman aged 25 to 45 in good health. The rearrangement links TRBV15 to TRBJ1-3; D is uncertain. The sample consisted of naive CD4+ T cells sorted from blood. Subset reported: CD45RA+ positively selected. The CDR3 nucleotides are TGTGCCACCAGCAGAGAGACACAGTTCGGAAACACCATATATTTT. This translates into CATSRETQFGNTIYF. Full variable domain (outside the CDR3, taken from reference TRBV15 and TRBJ1-3): DAMVIQNPRYQVTQFGKPVTLSCSQTLNHNVMYWYQQKSSQAPKLLFHYYDKDFNNEADTPDNFQSRRPNTSFCFLDIRSPGLGDTAMYLCATSRETQFGNTIYFGEGSWLTVV.